Listed below are T cell receptor beta chains from one sample, sequenced in a study of cytomegalovirus exposure and HLA in healthy donors. Libraries were prepared by immunoSEQ multiplex PCR; TCRdb keeps only in-frame clonotypes and omits some of them. The sample consists of 110,000 to 150,000 clones, roughly 80% of them appearing once. Sequencing was performed on PBMCs. These receptors all stem from a male donor in good health and CMV-seronegative. The CDR3 runs from the conserved cysteine through the conserved F or W. D genes are given only for firm matches. The size field is filled for only some rows; it gives once, few, many or a size class.

j_call: TRBJ2-1; d_call: NA; clone_size: NA; v_call: TRBV19; cdr3_aa: CASSMGTYRDEQFF; cdr3_nt: TGTGCCAGTAGTATGGGGACTTATAGGGATGAGCAGTTCTTC
j_call: TRBJ1-1; d_call: NA; clone_size: NA; v_call: TRBV14; cdr3_aa: CASSQFGGTEAFF; cdr3_nt: TGTGCCAGCAGCCAATTCGGAGGCACTGAAGCTTTCTTT
j_call: TRBJ2-5; d_call: TRBD2; clone_size: NA; v_call: TRBV19; cdr3_aa: CASSIASGRETQYF; cdr3_nt: TGTGCCAGTAGTATTGCTAGCGGGAGAGAGACCCAGTACTTC
j_call: TRBJ1-5; d_call: NA; clone_size: NA; v_call: TRBV14; cdr3_aa: CASSPSGGNQPQHF; cdr3_nt: TGTGCCAGCAGCCCCTCAGGGGGCAATCAGCCCCAGCATTTT
j_call: TRBJ1-1; d_call: NA; clone_size: NA; v_call: TRBV15; cdr3_aa: CATSRGVQGRNTEAFF; cdr3_nt: TGTGCCACCAGCAGGGGGGTCCAGGGGAGGAACACTGAAGCTTTCTTT
j_call: TRBJ2-1; d_call: NA; clone_size: few; v_call: TRBV11-1; cdr3_aa: CASSPRGSYNEQFF; cdr3_nt: TGTGCCAGCAGCCCGCGGGGTAGCTACAATGAGCAGTTCTTC
j_call: TRBJ2-6; d_call: TRBD1; clone_size: once; v_call: TRBV18; cdr3_aa: CASSNRGSGANVLTF; cdr3_nt: TGTGCCAGCTCGAACAGGGGCTCTGGGGCCAACGTCCTGACTTTC
j_call: TRBJ1-5; d_call: NA; clone_size: NA; v_call: TRBV27; cdr3_aa: CASSLRQYSNQPQHF; cdr3_nt: TGTGCCAGCAGTCTCCGACAGTATAGCAATCAGCCCCAGCATTTT
j_call: TRBJ2-7; d_call: NA; clone_size: NA; v_call: TRBV11-2; cdr3_aa: CASSLSQVHEQYF; cdr3_nt: TGTGCCAGCAGCTTATCCCAGGTGCACGAGCAGTACTTC
j_call: TRBJ1-2; d_call: NA; clone_size: NA; v_call: TRBV10-3; cdr3_aa: CAISDKQVYGYTF; cdr3_nt: TGTGCCATCAGTGATAAACAGGTCTATGGCTACACCTTC
j_call: TRBJ1-6; d_call: TRBD1; clone_size: NA; v_call: TRBV9; cdr3_aa: CASSALGQPFNSPLHF; cdr3_nt: TGTGCCAGCAGCGCCCTGGGACAGCCGTTTAATTCACCCCTCCACTTT
j_call: TRBJ2-7; d_call: TRBD2; clone_size: NA; v_call: TRBV15; cdr3_aa: CATSRDLTGTRRGREQYF; cdr3_nt: TGTGCCACCAGCAGAGATTTGACGGGGACTAGGAGGGGCCGCGAGCAGTACTTC
j_call: TRBJ1-6; d_call: NA; clone_size: NA; v_call: TRBV9; cdr3_aa: CASTLGANSPLHF; cdr3_nt: TGTGCCAGTACACTTGGGGCTAATTCACCCCTCCACTTT
j_call: TRBJ1-1; d_call: NA; clone_size: NA; v_call: TRBV5-4; cdr3_aa: CASSLEVGRGEAFF; cdr3_nt: TGTGCCAGCAGCTTGGAGGTTGGTAGAGGTGAAGCTTTCTTT
j_call: TRBJ2-1; d_call: TRBD2; clone_size: NA; v_call: TRBV9; cdr3_aa: CASSPRRGAGGTEQFF; cdr3_nt: TGTGCCAGCAGCCCCCGTCGGGGAGCGGGGGGGACCGAGCAGTTCTTC
j_call: TRBJ2-1; d_call: TRBD1; clone_size: NA; v_call: TRBV5-6; cdr3_aa: CASSITGGIDNEQFF; cdr3_nt: TGTGCCAGCAGCATAACAGGGGGCATCGACAATGAGCAGTTCTTC
j_call: TRBJ2-5; d_call: TRBD2; clone_size: NA; v_call: TRBV29-1; cdr3_aa: CSPTLAGGAVETQYF; cdr3_nt: TGCAGCCCGACCCTGGCGGGAGGAGCTGTAGAGACCCAGTACTTC
j_call: TRBJ1-2; d_call: NA; clone_size: NA; v_call: TRBV12-5; cdr3_aa: CASGLVRQSGHAEGYTF; cdr3_nt: TGTGCTAGTGGTTTGGTACGGCAGTCAGGACATGCGGAGGGCTACACCTTC
j_call: TRBJ2-7; d_call: NA; clone_size: NA; v_call: TRBV15; cdr3_aa: CATSRDRPAGHEQYF; cdr3_nt: TGTGCCACCAGCAGAGATCGGCCGGCAGGTCATGAGCAGTACTTC
j_call: TRBJ1-4; d_call: TRBD1; clone_size: NA; v_call: TRBV7-2; cdr3_aa: CASSTDRGTEKLFF; cdr3_nt: TGTGCCAGCAGCACGGACAGGGGGACTGAAAAACTGTTTTTT
j_call: TRBJ1-5; d_call: TRBD1; clone_size: once; v_call: TRBV7-8; cdr3_aa: CASSLRDRGSNQPQHF; cdr3_nt: TGTGCCAGCAGCTTGAGGGACAGGGGTAGCAATCAGCCCCAGCATTTT
j_call: TRBJ2-7; d_call: NA; clone_size: NA; v_call: TRBV10-3; cdr3_aa: CAAAASYEQYF; cdr3_nt: TGTGCCGCGGCCGCCTCCTACGAGCAGTACTTC
j_call: TRBJ1-1; d_call: TRBD1; clone_size: NA; v_call: TRBV7-3; cdr3_aa: CASSLIGQGRENTEAFF; cdr3_nt: TGTGCCAGCAGCTTAATAGGACAGGGGCGAGAAAACACTGAAGCTTTCTTT
j_call: TRBJ2-1; d_call: TRBD2; clone_size: NA; v_call: TRBV28; cdr3_aa: CASSFEGGPDEQFF; cdr3_nt: TGTGCCAGCAGTTTCGAGGGAGGGCCCGATGAGCAGTTCTTC
j_call: TRBJ1-3; d_call: TRBD1; clone_size: NA; v_call: TRBV9; cdr3_aa: CASGDRGGNTIYF; cdr3_nt: TGTGCCAGCGGGGACAGGGGTGGAAACACCATATATTTT
j_call: TRBJ2-3; d_call: NA; clone_size: NA; v_call: TRBV7-2; cdr3_aa: CASSFPGGTDTQYF; cdr3_nt: TGTGCCAGCAGCTTTCCAGGGGGGACAGATACGCAGTATTTT
j_call: TRBJ2-5; d_call: NA; clone_size: few; v_call: TRBV4-3; cdr3_aa: CASSQGGGNVETQYF; cdr3_nt: TGCGCCAGCAGCCAAGGGGGCGGGAATGTGGAGACCCAGTACTTC
j_call: TRBJ2-7; d_call: NA; clone_size: NA; v_call: TRBV13; cdr3_aa: CASRGGGYEQYF; cdr3_nt: TGTGCCAGCAGAGGGGGGGGGTACGAGCAGTACTTC
j_call: TRBJ2-2; d_call: TRBD2; clone_size: NA; v_call: TRBV10-3; cdr3_aa: CAISESSGGNTGELFF; cdr3_nt: TGTGCCATCAGTGAGTCTAGCGGGGGGAACACCGGGGAGCTGTTTTTT
j_call: TRBJ1-6; d_call: NA; clone_size: NA; v_call: TRBV7-9; cdr3_aa: CASSRFNSPLHF; cdr3_nt: TGTGCCAGCAGCCGTTTTAATTCACCCCTCCACTTT
j_call: TRBJ2-7; d_call: TRBD2; clone_size: NA; v_call: TRBV9; cdr3_aa: CASSPGLADYEQYF; cdr3_nt: TGTGCCAGCAGTCCCGGACTAGCGGACTACGAGCAGTACTTC
j_call: TRBJ1-3; d_call: NA; clone_size: NA; v_call: TRBV18; cdr3_aa: CACTAGGVTGNTIYF; cdr3_nt: TGTGCCTGCACGGCGGGAGGAGTCACTGGAAACACCATATATTTT
j_call: TRBJ1-1; d_call: NA; clone_size: NA; v_call: TRBV5-8; cdr3_aa: CASSLGRVATEAFF; cdr3_nt: TGTGCCAGCAGCTTGGGCAGGGTAGCTACGGAAGCTTTCTTT
j_call: TRBJ1-1; d_call: TRBD1; clone_size: few; v_call: TRBV6-5; cdr3_aa: CASSRQGMNTEAFF; cdr3_nt: TGTGCCAGCAGTAGACAGGGGATGAACACTGAAGCTTTCTTT
j_call: TRBJ1-4; d_call: TRBD1; clone_size: NA; v_call: TRBV19; cdr3_aa: CASSPYRGDRVRRNEKLFF; cdr3_nt: TGTGCCAGTAGCCCATATCGAGGGGACAGGGTTCGAAGAAATGAAAAACTGTTTTTT
j_call: TRBJ1-5; d_call: TRBD1; clone_size: NA; v_call: TRBV7-9; cdr3_aa: CASSQGQENNQPQHF; cdr3_nt: TGTGCCAGCAGCCAGGGACAGGAGAACAATCAGCCCCAGCATTTT
j_call: TRBJ2-6; d_call: NA; clone_size: few; v_call: TRBV4-2; cdr3_aa: CASSQGTPGANVLTF; cdr3_nt: TGTGCCAGCAGCCAAGGGACACCTGGGGCCAACGTCCTGACTTTC
j_call: TRBJ1-2; d_call: NA; clone_size: NA; v_call: TRBV19; cdr3_aa: CASSELSGMVRYGYTF; cdr3_nt: TGTGCCAGTAGTGAACTCTCAGGGATGGTACGGTATGGCTACACCTTC
j_call: TRBJ1-1; d_call: NA; clone_size: NA; v_call: TRBV2; cdr3_aa: CASSKYTQGYTEAFF; cdr3_nt: TGTGCCAGCAGTAAATATACTCAGGGGTACACTGAAGCTTTCTTT
j_call: TRBJ1-1; d_call: NA; clone_size: NA; v_call: TRBV6-1; cdr3_aa: CASSEDSSVTEAFF; cdr3_nt: TGTGCCAGCAGTGAAGACAGTTCAGTCACTGAAGCTTTCTTT
j_call: TRBJ1-2; d_call: TRBD1; clone_size: NA; v_call: TRBV29-1; cdr3_aa: CSVETGTDYGYTF; cdr3_nt: TGCAGCGTGGAAACCGGGACAGACTATGGCTACACCTTC
j_call: TRBJ2-7; d_call: NA; clone_size: NA; v_call: TRBV4-3; cdr3_aa: CASSQERGRVEQYF; cdr3_nt: TGCGCCAGCAGCCAAGAGCGGGGCAGGGTCGAGCAGTACTTC
j_call: TRBJ1-1; d_call: NA; clone_size: NA; v_call: TRBV5-5; cdr3_aa: CASGSVNTEAFF; cdr3_nt: TGTGCCAGCGGCTCGGTGAACACTGAAGCTTTCTTT
j_call: TRBJ2-2; d_call: NA; clone_size: NA; v_call: TRBV7-3; cdr3_aa: CASSTYHNTGELFF; cdr3_nt: TGTGCCAGCAGCACCTACCATAATACCGGGGAGCTGTTTTTT
j_call: TRBJ2-7; d_call: NA; clone_size: few; v_call: TRBV11-2; cdr3_aa: CASSLEAGSSYEQYF; cdr3_nt: TGTGCCAGCAGCTTAGAGGCCGGGAGCTCCTACGAGCAGTACTTC
j_call: TRBJ1-2; d_call: NA; clone_size: NA; v_call: TRBV2; cdr3_aa: CASSENRRSINYGYTF; cdr3_nt: TGTGCCAGCAGTGAAAACAGGAGAAGCATTAACTATGGCTACACCTTC
j_call: TRBJ2-1; d_call: TRBD1; clone_size: NA; v_call: TRBV7-3; cdr3_aa: CASSLVPPDRAGNEQFF; cdr3_nt: TGTGCCAGCAGCTTAGTCCCACCGGACAGGGCTGGCAATGAGCAGTTCTTC
j_call: TRBJ2-1; d_call: TRBD2; clone_size: NA; v_call: TRBV28; cdr3_aa: CASSMAGANLNEQFF; cdr3_nt: TGTGCCAGCAGTATGGCGGGAGCTAATCTCAATGAGCAGTTCTTC
j_call: TRBJ2-7; d_call: NA; clone_size: NA; v_call: TRBV7-9; cdr3_aa: CSSSLGSRPGLAPHEQYF; cdr3_nt: TGTTCCAGCAGCTTAGGAAGTAGGCCGGGGTTAGCCCCTCACGAGCAGTACTTC